The T cell receptor (beta chain) under discussion was sequenced for a study of T cells after yellow fever vaccination. Whole-study context: The authors prepared low-cell-number fractions using SMART-Seq v4 Ultra Low Input. Findings and limits, study-wide: CD4 and CD8 compartments shared a small share of clonotypes. Post-booster reappearance was seen for most primary-vaccination clones (about 96% CD4, 85% to 90% CD8).

Turning to this clonotype: The antigen remains unidentified.

Trimming took 8 bases from V and 5 from J, leaving 16 bases between them. This CDR3 contains 14 residues. Germline assignment: CDR1 SGHVS and CDR2 FQNEAQ. The study made its TCR cDNA through 5'RACE template switching. That step introduced a universal primer site along with UMIs. TCRdb called the 5' RACE reads again in MiXCR, with one record for every CDR3 protein. The repertoire includes 250,000 to 400,000 distinct CDR3 sequences, approximately 4% of them detected once, and approximately 25% sits in the top ten. The TCR sequence derives from a man aged 18 to 30 who received the YFV17D yellow fever vaccine. Sequenced material: PBMCs, taken 5 days after the yellow fever booster vaccination. The V call is TRBV7-8, the J call TRBJ2-1; D is perhaps TRBD2 (7 bases). CDR3 bases: TGTGCCAGCGGTCTGACGGGGGGCGACAATGAGCAGTTCTTC. Its translation is CASGLTGGDNEQFF. Combining the CDR3 with reference TRBV7-8 and TRBJ2-1 gives the whole variable domain GAGVSQSPRYKVAKRGQDVALRCDPISGHVSLFWYQQALGQGPEFLTYFQNEAQLDKSGLPSDRFFAERPEGSVSTLKIQRTQQEDSAVYLCASGLTGGDNEQFFGPGTRLTVL.